The clone carrying this TCR beta chain has at least ten counts. The antigen remains undetermined. This entry is derived from a study of T cells in Graves' hyperthyroidism and ophthalmopathy. Study context: Peripheral blood sampling occurred at initial diagnosis, before any treatment.

Notes on the study in general: The model predicted ophthalmopathy a median approximately 6.3 months before onset. Most thyroid clonotypes with frequency above 0.001 were detected in blood.

The source material, RNA transcripts, was used to amplify TCR beta CDR3 regions. The HTBI primer set served for first-round RT-PCR of the TCR CDR3. TCRdb analysed the multiplex PCR reads with MiXCR anew, one entry per CDR3 protein. Of roughly 380,000 distinct CDR3 sequences in the sample, about 15% are singletons; the top ten hold roughly 11%. The CDR3 runs to 16 residues. V shed 4 bases, J shed 8 bases, and the junction held 14 bases outside the gene matches. CDR1 and CDR2 (germline): MNHEY, SVGEGT. The sample consisted of blood. This receptor was identified in a woman aged 60-75 years with Graves' hyperthyroidism. The chain uses TRBV6-2 or TRBV6-3 and TRBJ1-2; TRBD1 aligns across 9 bases. CDR3 DNA: TGTGCCAGCAGTTCACAGGGGGCGCTTCTTCGTGGCGGCTACACCTTC. The encoded protein is CASSSQGALLRGGYTF.